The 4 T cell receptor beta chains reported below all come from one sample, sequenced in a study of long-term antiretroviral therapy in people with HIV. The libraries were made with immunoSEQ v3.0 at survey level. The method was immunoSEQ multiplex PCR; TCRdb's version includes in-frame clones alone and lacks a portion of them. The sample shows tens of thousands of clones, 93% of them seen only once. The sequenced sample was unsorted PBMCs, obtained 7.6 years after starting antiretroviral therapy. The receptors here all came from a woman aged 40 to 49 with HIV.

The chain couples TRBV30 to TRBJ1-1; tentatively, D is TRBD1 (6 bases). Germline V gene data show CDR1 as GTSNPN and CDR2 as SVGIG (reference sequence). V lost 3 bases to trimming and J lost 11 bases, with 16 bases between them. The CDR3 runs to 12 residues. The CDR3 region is CAWSIRTERAFF. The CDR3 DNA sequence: TGTGCCTGGAGCATTCGGACAGAACGGGCTTTCTTT.

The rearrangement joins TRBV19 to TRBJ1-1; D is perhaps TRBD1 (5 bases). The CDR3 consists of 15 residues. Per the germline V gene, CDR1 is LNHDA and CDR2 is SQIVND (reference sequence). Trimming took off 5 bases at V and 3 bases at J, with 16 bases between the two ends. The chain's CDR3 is CASSVGRLGDTEAFF. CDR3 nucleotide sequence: TGTGCCAGTAGTGTCGGACGGTTGGGGGACACTGAAGCTTTCTTT.

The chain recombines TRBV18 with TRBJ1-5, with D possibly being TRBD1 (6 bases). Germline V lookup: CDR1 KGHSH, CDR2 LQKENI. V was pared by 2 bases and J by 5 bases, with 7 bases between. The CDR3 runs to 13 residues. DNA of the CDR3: TGTGCCAGCTCACCAGCAGGGGATCAGCCCCAGCATTTT. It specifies CASSPAGDQPQHF.

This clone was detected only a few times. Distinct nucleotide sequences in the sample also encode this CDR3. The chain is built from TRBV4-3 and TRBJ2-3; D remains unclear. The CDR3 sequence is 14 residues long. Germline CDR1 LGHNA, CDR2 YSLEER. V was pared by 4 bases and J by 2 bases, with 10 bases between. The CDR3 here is CASSPTGPTDTQYF. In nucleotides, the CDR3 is TGCGCCAGCAGCCCTACCGGGCCCACAGATACGCAGTATTTT.